Below, 25 T cell receptor beta chains from the same sample are listed, as sequenced in a study of cytotoxic CD8 clonotypes in ibrutinib-treated CLL. The method was immunoSEQ multiplex PCR; TCRdb's version includes in-frame clones alone and lacks a portion of them. The sample has around 130,000 clones; 80% to 85% are singletons. Sequences were derived from PBMCs, sampled after 24 months of ibrutinib treatment. The receptors derive from a human donor with chronic lymphocytic leukemia.

The chain couples TRBV2 to TRBJ1-2; 7 nucleotides line up with TRBD1. Germline V gene lookup returns CDR1 SNHLY and CDR2 FYNNEI. Germline trimming cut 6 bases from V and 2 bases from J; bases unmatched to any gene: 6. This CDR3 region has 14 residues. For the CDR3, the DNA is TGTGCCAGCAGCCCCGGGACAGCAAACTATGGCTACACCTTC. Translating gives CASSPGTANYGYTF.

The chain has TRBV19 and TRBJ1-5; D possibly corresponds to TRBD1 (5 bases). With 5 bases removed from V and 3 bases from J, the gap between germline ends came to 8 bases. Germline V gene lookup returns CDR1 LNHDA and CDR2 SQIVND (reference sequence). The CDR3 has 13 amino acids. For the CDR3, the DNA is TGTGCCAGTAGTCAAGGGGCCAATCAGCCCCAGCATTTT. This sequence encodes CASSQGANQPQHF. Filled out from reference TRBV19 and TRBJ1-5, the complete variable domain reads DGGITQSPKYLFRKEGQNVTLSCEQNLNHDAMYWYRQDPGQGLRLIYYSQIVNDFQKGDIAEGYSVSREKKESFPLTVTSAQKNPTAFYLCASSQGANQPQHFGDGTRLSIL.

This chain links TRBV4-3 with TRBJ1-2, with TRBD1 matching over 8 bases. The CDR3 is 15 amino acids. Trimming cost V 3 bases and J 2 bases; bases outside gene matches: 5. The germline V gene has CDR1 LGHNA and CDR2 YSLEER. The CDR3: CASSHSDRDNYGYTF. The CDR3 nucleotides read TGCGCCAGCAGCCACTCGGACAGGGACAACTATGGCTACACCTTC.

Only a few counts were recorded for this clone. The chain joins TRBV6-1 to TRBJ2-3, with TRBD2 matching 14 bases. V trimming: 6 bases; J trimming: 4 bases; junction bases outside the gene matches: 0. Germline V gives CDR1 MNHNS, CDR2 SASEGT. CDR3 length: 14 residues. CDR3 residues: CASRTSGGADTQYF. The DNA of the CDR3 is TGTGCCAGCAGGACTAGCGGGGGGGCAGATACGCAGTATTTT.

J is TRBJ2-1 and V is TRBV9; 15 positions agree with TRBD2. The V and J ends lost 3 bases and 6 bases, in that order; junction bases with no gene match: 7. This CDR3 has 17 residues. From germline, CDR1 is SGDLS and CDR2 YYNGEE. The CDR3 spells CASSARTSGGASNEQFF. The CDR3 bases are TGTGCCAGCAGCGCCCGGACTAGCGGGGGGGCCTCCAATGAGCAGTTCTTC.

This clone was detected only a few times. This chain uses TRBV7-9 with TRBJ2-5; D is undetermined. Germline V gene data show CDR1 as SEHNR and CDR2 as FQNEAQ (reference sequence). The V end lost 3 bases, the J end lost 5 bases, and 10 bases lay between the germline ends. The CDR3 has 13 residues. CDR3 sequence (DNA): TGTGCCAGCAGCTTGGGTGGGTGGGAGACCCAGTACTTC. It codes for CASSLGGWETQYF. Using reference TRBV7-9 and TRBJ2-5 for the parts outside the CDR3, the full variable domain is DTGVSQNPRHKITKRGQNVTFRCDPISEHNRLYWYRQTLGQGPEFLTYFQNEAQLEKSRLLSDRFSAERPKGSFSTLEIQRTEQGDSAMYLCASSLGGWETQYFGPGTRLLVL.

The V call is TRBV6-5, the J call TRBJ1-3; D is undetermined. The germline V gene has CDR1 MNHEY and CDR2 SVGAGI. This CDR3 is 13 amino acids long. The V gene lost 5 bases and the J gene lost 6 bases, with 11 bases spanning the gap. This CDR3 reads CASSGTLLNTIYF. In nucleotides, the CDR3 is TGTGCCAGCAGTGGAACCCTATTAAACACCATATATTTT.

This clone was counted a few times. The V and J genes are TRBV25-1 and TRBJ2-5; 7 bases fit TRBD2. The CDR3 runs to 15 residues. Germline trimming cut 4 bases from V and 2 bases from J; bases unmatched to any gene: 7. Germline loops: CDR1 MGHDK, CDR2 SYGVNS. DNA of the CDR3: TGTGCCAGCAGTGTTTGGGGGGGGTCGCAAGAGACCCAGTACTTC. This sequence encodes CASSVWGGSQETQYF.

For this clone: Distinct nucleotide sequences in the sample also encode this CDR3. J is TRBJ2-2 and V is TRBV5-4, with 7 bases identical to TRBD1. The CDR3 length is 15 residues. V shed 4 bases and J 1 base; nucleotides not matched to a gene: 4. Germline CDR1 and CDR2: SGHNT and YYREEE (reference sequence). As DNA, the CDR3 is TGTGCCAGCAGCCACAGGGGTCGGAACACCGGGGAGCTGTTTTTT. Translated, it gives CASSHRGRNTGELFF.

This chain joins TRBV9 and TRBJ1-6; tentatively, D is TRBD1 (5 bases). The CDR3 is 14 amino acids. Germline CDR1 and CDR2: SGDLS and YYNGEE. The germline V and J ends were trimmed by 0 bases and 9 bases, with 10 bases remaining between them. The CDR3 loop reads CASSVEGRASPLHF. In nucleotides, the CDR3 is TGTGCCAGCAGCGTAGAGGGGAGGGCTTCACCCCTCCACTTT.

This clone was recorded once. The chain uses TRBV5-6 and TRBJ1-4; possibly TRBD1 for D (5 bases). Looked up from germline, CDR1 is SGHDT and CDR2 is YYEEEE. V was clipped by 4 bases and J by 13 bases, with 17 bases between them. The CDR3 runs 13 residues. CDR3 protein: CASSPGTALRLFF. The CDR3 region has the DNA TGTGCCAGCAGCCCCGGGACGGCCCTTAGACTGTTTTTT.

This clone was seen only once. The rearrangement joins TRBV15 to TRBJ1-4, with a weak D call TRBD1 (6 bases). Germline V lookup: CDR1 LNHNV, CDR2 YYDKDF (reference sequence). This CDR3 has 16 residues. Trimming shortened V by 0 bases and J by 2 bases, and 10 bases separated the two germline ends. CDR3 in amino acids: CATSRDGTRTNEKLFF. Written as DNA, the CDR3 is TGTGCCACCAGCAGAGACGGGACAAGGACTAATGAAAAACTGTTTTTT.

This chain connects TRBV30 to TRBJ1-5, with TRBD1 matching 7 bases. The germline V gene has CDR1 GTSNPN and CDR2 SVGIG (reference sequence). Trimming cost V 2 bases and J 1 base; bases outside gene matches: 2. The CDR3 length is 14 residues. CDR3 sequence (DNA): TGTGCCTGGAGTAAGGGACAGAGCAATCAGCCCCAGCATTTT. Protein sequence: CAWSKGQSNQPQHF.

V is TRBV4-1 and J is TRBJ1-2; 10 bases fit TRBD1. The V and J ends lost 0 bases and 6 bases, in that order; junction bases with no gene match: 7. CDR1 is MGHRA and CDR2 is YSYEKL in the germline V gene. The CDR3 is 16 residues long. For the CDR3, the DNA is TGCGCCAGCAGCCAAGAAGAGTGGACAGGGGGGCATGGCTACACCTTC. Translation: CASSQEEWTGGHGYTF.

In this sample, this clone turned up once. The chain recombines TRBV14 with TRBJ2-5; D gene ambiguous. Germline loops: CDR1 SGHDN, CDR2 FVKESK. This CDR3 spans 12 amino acids. V was cut by 1 base and J by 4 bases, with 4 bases left in between. Written as DNA, the CDR3 is TGTGCCAGCAGCCAAGTGCTAGAGACCCAGTACTTC. This gives the protein CASSQVLETQYF.

The V and J genes are TRBV5-6 and TRBJ1-1; D gene ambiguous. The CDR3 runs to 12 residues. The germline gives CDR1 SGHDT, CDR2 YYEEEE. The ends were cut back, 2 bases at V and 8 bases at J, with 10 bases in the middle. The DNA of the CDR3 is TGTGCCAGCAGCTTCAGTGACTCCGAAGCTTTCTTT. Its protein is CASSFSDSEAFF.

The chain couples TRBV28 to TRBJ2-3, with 8 bases lining up with TRBD2. CDR1 and CDR2 (germline): MDHEN, SYDVKM. V was clipped by 7 bases and J by 8 bases; unmatched bases: 14. The CDR3 covers 15 residues. The chain's CDR3 is CASTASLGGVSTQYF. The CDR3 nucleotides read TGTGCCAGCACGGCAAGTCTCGGGGGGGTTTCTACGCAGTATTTT.

The chain combines TRBV2 with TRBJ1-2; TRBD1 agrees at 9 bases. J was trimmed by 8 bases and V by 2 bases; bases with no gene match: 12. Germline loops: CDR1 SNHLY, CDR2 FYNNEI. The CDR3 runs to 16 residues. The CDR3 loop is CASSESQRDRVRGYTF. In nucleotides, the CDR3 is TGTGCCAGCAGTGAAAGTCAGAGGGACAGGGTACGCGGCTACACCTTC.

This sequence joins TRBV4-3 and TRBJ2-3; D unclear. Germline-derived CDR1 and CDR2 are LGHNA and YSLEER. CDR3 size: 11 residues. Deletions cut 5 bases from V and 2 bases from J, with 2 bases between. The CDR3 region has the DNA TGCGCCAGCAGCACCACAGATACGCAGTATTTT. Translation: CASSTTDTQYF.

The rearrangement uses TRBV28 and TRBJ1-2; 8 bases fit TRBD1. In germline, CDR1 is MDHEN, CDR2 SYDVKM. CDR3 size: 12 residues. Germline trimming cut 5 bases from V and 7 bases from J; bases unmatched to any gene: 3. The chain's CDR3 is CASSGQGRGYTF. The CDR3 region has the DNA TGTGCCAGCAGTGGACAGGGACGTGGCTACACCTTC.

The rearrangement links TRBV6-6 to TRBJ2-5; no firm D call. CDR1 is MNHNY and CDR2 is SVGAGI in the germline V gene (reference sequence). This CDR3 comprises 16 residues. V lost 4 bases, J lost 2 bases, and 17 bases lay in between. The CDR3 nucleotides read TGTGCCAGCAGTTGGCCCGGTGGGGTCAAGCAAGAGACCCAGTACTTC. Its translation: CASSWPGGVKQETQYF.

This rearrangement joins TRBV5-4 to TRBJ2-7; 7 bases align to TRBD1. With 1 base clipped from V and 2 bases from J, the junction kept 9 bases outside the gene matches. The CDR3 totals 16 residues. From germline, CDR1 is SGHNT and CDR2 YYREEE (reference sequence). CDR3 sequence reads: CASSLRSTGNAYEQYF. The CDR3 DNA reads TGTGCCAGCAGCTTGAGATCGACAGGGAATGCCTACGAGCAGTACTTC.

The chain couples TRBV6-4 to TRBJ2-1; 7 positions match TRBD1. Germline trimming cut 6 bases from V and 1 base from J; bases unmatched to any gene: 6. Per the germline V gene, CDR1 is MRHNA and CDR2 is SNTAGT. This CDR3 contains 15 residues. CDR3 coding DNA: TGTGCCAGCAGCGCCCGGGACAGTTCCTACAATGAGCAGTTCTTC. Translating it yields CASSARDSSYNEQFF.

This rearrangement joins TRBV27 to TRBJ2-3, with D perhaps TRBD1 or TRBD2 (5 bases each). Looked up from germline, CDR1 is MNHEY and CDR2 is SMNVEV (reference sequence). This CDR3 region has 15 residues. Between the trimmed V and J ends, which lost 5 bases and 4 bases, there was a span of 16 bases. For the CDR3, the DNA is TGTGCCAGCAGTCCCACGGGGCGAGACGCAGATACGCAGTATTTT. Amino acids: CASSPTGRDADTQYF.

The genes are TRBV19 and TRBJ2-2; D remains ambiguous. In germline, CDR1 is LNHDA, CDR2 SQIVND (reference sequence). This CDR3 region has 16 residues. The V gene lost 4 bases and the J gene lost 3 bases, with 15 bases spanning the gap. CDR3 DNA: TGTGCCAGTAGTACGATGGACGCCTCGGACACCGGGGAGCTGTTTTTT. Translating it yields CASSTMDASDTGELFF.